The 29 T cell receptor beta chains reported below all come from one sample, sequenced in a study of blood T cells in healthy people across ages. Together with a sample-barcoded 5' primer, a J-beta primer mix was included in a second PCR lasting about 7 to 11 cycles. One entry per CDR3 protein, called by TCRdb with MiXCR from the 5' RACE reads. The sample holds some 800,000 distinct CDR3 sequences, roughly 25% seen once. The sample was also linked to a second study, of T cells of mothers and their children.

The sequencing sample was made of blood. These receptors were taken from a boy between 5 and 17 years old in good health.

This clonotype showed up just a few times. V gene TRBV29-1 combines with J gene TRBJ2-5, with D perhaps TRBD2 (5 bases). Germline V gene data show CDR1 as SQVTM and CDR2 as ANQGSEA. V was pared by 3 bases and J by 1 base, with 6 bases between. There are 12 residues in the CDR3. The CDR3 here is CSVEGVQETQYF. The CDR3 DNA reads TGCAGCGTTGAGGGAGTCCAAGAGACCCAGTACTTC.

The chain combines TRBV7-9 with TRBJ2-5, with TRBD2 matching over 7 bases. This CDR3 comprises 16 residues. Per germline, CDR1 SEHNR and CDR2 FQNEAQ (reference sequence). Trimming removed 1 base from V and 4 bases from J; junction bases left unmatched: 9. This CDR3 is CASSLGPSGVAETQYF. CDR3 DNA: TGTGCCAGCAGCTTAGGGCCTAGCGGAGTTGCAGAGACCCAGTACTTC.

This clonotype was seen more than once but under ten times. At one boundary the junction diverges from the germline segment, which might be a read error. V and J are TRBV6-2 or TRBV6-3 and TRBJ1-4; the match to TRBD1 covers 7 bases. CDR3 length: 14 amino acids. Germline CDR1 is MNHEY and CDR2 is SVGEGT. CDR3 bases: TGTGCCGGCAGTAGGACAGGAGAGAATGAAAAACTGTTTTTT. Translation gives CAGSRTGENEKLFF.

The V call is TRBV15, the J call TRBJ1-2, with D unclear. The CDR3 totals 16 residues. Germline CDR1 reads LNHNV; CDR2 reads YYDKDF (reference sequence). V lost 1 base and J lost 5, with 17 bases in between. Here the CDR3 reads CATSRVIGGGGYGYTF. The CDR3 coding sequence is TGTGCCACCAGCAGAGTGATCGGTGGTGGTGGGTATGGCTACACCTTC. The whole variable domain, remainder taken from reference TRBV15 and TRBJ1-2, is DAMVIQNPRYQVTQFGKPVTLSCSQTLNHNVMYWYQQKSSQAPKLLFHYYDKDFNNEADTPDNFQSRRPNTSFCFLDIRSPGLGDTAMYLCATSRVIGGGGYGYTFGSGTRLTVV.

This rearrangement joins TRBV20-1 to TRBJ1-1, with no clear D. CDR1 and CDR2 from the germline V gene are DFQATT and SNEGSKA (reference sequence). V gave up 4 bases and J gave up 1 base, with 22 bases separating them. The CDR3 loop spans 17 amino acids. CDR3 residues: CSAKGRLNLDSNTEAFF. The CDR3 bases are TGCAGTGCTAAGGGCAGACTTAACCTTGATTCGAACACTGAAGCTTTCTTT.

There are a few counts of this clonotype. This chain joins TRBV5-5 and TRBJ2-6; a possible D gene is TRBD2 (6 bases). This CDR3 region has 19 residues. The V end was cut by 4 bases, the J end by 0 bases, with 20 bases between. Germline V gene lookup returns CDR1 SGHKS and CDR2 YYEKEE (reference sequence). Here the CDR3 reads CASSLGGGMGGSGANVLTF. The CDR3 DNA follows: TGTGCCAGCAGCCTCGGCGGAGGGATGGGCGGCTCTGGGGCCAACGTCCTGACTTTC.

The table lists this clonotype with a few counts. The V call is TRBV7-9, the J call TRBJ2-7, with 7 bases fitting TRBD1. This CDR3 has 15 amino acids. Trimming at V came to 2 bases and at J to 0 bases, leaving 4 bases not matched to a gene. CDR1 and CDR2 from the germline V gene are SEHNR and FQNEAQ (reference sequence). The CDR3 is CASSLSTGSSYEQYF. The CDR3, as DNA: TGTGCCAGCAGCTTATCGACAGGGAGCTCCTACGAGCAGTACTTC.

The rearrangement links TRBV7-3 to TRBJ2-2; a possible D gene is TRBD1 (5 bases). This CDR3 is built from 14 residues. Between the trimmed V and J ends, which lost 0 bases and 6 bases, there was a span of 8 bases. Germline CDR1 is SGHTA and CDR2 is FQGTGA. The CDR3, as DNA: TGTGCCAGCAGCTTAACGCCAGGGCCCGGGGAGCTGTTTTTT. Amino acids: CASSLTPGPGELFF. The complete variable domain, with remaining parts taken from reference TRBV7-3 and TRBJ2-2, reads GAGVSQTPSNKVTEKGKYVELRCDPISGHTALYWYRQSLGQGPEFLIYFQGTGAADDSGLPNDRFFAVRPEGSVSTLKIQRTERGDSAVYLCASSLTPGPGELFFGEGSRLTVL.

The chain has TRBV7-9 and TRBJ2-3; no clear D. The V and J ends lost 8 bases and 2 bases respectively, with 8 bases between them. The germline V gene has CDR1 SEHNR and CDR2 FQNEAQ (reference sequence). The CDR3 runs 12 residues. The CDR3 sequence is CASSQYTDTQYF. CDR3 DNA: TGTGCCAGCTCCCAATACACAGATACGCAGTATTTT.

The CDR3 DNA reads as TGTGCCAGCAGGGGTCGAGGGGGTGGCGACGAGCAGTACTTC. The encoded protein is CASRGRGGGDEQYF. The rearrangement uses TRBV2 and TRBJ2-7, with D perhaps matching TRBD1 (6 bases). Deletions cut 6 bases from V and 5 bases from J, with 17 bases between. The CDR3 has 14 amino acids. CDR1 and CDR2 from the germline V gene are SNHLY and FYNNEI.

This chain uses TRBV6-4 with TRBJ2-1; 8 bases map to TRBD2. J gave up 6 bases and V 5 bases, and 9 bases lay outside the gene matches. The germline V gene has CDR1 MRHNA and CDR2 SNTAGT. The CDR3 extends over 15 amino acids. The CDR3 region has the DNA TGTGCCAGCAGTTTTGCGACGGGAGGGGCCAATGAGCAGTTCTTC. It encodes CASSFATGGANEQFF.

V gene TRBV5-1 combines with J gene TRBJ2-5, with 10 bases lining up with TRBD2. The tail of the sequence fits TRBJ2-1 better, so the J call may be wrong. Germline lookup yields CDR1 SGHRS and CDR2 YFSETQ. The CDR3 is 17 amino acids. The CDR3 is CASSLAEGLAVTNEQFF. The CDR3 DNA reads TGCGCCAGCAGCTTGGCCGAAGGACTAGCGGTAACGAATGAGCAGTTCTTC.

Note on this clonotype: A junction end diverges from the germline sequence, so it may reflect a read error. CDR3 sequence: CGAGQGSYEQYF. DNA of the CDR3: TGCGGTGCCGGACAGGGATCCTACGAGCAGTACTTC. V and J are TRBV20-1 and TRBJ2-7; 8 bases fit TRBD1. The CDR3 length is 12 residues. In germline, CDR1 is DFQATT, CDR2 SNEGSKA (reference sequence).

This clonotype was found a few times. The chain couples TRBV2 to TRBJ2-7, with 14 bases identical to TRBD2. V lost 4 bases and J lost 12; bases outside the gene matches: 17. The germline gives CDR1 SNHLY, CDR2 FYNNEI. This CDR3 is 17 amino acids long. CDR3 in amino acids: CASSGGWGLAGAPTVYF. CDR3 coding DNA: TGTGCCAGCAGTGGAGGTTGGGGACTAGCGGGAGCCCCAACGGTGTACTTC.

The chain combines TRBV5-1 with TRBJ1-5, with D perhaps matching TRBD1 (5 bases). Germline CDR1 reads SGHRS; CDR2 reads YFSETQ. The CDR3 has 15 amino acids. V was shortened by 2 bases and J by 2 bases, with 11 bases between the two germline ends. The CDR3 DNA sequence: TGCGCCAGCAGCTTTAGAGGGGAAGGCAATCAGCCCCAGCATTTT. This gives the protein CASSFRGEGNQPQHF.

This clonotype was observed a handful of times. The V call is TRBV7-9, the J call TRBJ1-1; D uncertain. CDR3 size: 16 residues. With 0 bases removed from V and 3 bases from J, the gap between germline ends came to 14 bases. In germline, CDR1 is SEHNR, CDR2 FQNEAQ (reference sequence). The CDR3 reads CASSLANGILDTEAFF. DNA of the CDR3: TGTGCCAGCAGCTTAGCGAACGGGATCCTGGACACTGAAGCTTTCTTT.

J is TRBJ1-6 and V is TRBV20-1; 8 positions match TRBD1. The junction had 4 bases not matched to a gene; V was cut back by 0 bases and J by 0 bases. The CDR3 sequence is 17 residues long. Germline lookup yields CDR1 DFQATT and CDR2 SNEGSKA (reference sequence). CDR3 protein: CSARDPGQGSYNSPLHF. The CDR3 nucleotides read TGCAGTGCTAGAGATCCTGGACAGGGCTCCTATAATTCACCCCTCCACTTT.

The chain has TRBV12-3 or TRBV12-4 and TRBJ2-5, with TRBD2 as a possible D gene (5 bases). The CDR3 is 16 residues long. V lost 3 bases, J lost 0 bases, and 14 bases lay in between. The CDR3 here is CASSFGRSGNQETQYF. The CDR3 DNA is TGTGCCAGCAGTTTCGGGCGGTCGGGAAACCAAGAGACCCAGTACTTC.

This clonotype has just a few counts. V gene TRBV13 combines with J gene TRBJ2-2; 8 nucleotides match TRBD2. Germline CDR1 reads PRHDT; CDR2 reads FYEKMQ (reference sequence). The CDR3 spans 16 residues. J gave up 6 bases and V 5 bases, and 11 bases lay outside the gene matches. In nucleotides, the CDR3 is TGTGCCAGCAGCACACCAGCGGGAGAGAAGTCCGGGGAGCTGTTTTTT. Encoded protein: CASSTPAGEKSGELFF.

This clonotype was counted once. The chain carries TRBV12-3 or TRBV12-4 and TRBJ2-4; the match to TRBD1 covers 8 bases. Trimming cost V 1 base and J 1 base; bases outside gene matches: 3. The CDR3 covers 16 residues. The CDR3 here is CASSLGTGIAKNIQYF. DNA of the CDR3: TGTGCCAGCAGTTTAGGGACAGGGATTGCCAAAAACATTCAGTACTTC.

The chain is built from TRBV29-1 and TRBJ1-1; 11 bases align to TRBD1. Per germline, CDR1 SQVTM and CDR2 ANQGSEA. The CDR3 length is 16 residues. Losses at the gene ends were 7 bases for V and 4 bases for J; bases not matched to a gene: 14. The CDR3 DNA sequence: TGCAGCGCGAGGACAGGGGGCGCATCTGTCACCACTGAAGCTTTCTTT. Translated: CSARTGGASVTTEAFF.

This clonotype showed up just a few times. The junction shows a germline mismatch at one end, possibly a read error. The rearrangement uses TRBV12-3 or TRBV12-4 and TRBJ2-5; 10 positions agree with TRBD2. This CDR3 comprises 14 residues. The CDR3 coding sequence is TGTGCCAGCAGTGGACTAGCGGACCAAGGGACCCAGTACTTC. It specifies CASSGLADQGTQYF.

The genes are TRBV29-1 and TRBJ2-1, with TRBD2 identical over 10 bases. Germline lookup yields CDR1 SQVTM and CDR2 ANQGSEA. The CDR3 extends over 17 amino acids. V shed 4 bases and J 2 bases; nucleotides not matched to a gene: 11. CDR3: CSVVSGRGPETYNEQFF. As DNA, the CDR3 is TGCAGCGTTGTCAGCGGGAGGGGACCGGAAACCTACAATGAGCAGTTCTTC.

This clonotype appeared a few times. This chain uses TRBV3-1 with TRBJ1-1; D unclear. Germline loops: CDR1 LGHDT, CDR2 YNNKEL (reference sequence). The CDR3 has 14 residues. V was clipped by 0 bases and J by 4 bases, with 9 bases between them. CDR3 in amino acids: CASSQDWGRTEAFF. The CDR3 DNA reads TGTGCCAGCAGCCAAGATTGGGGTCGCACTGAAGCTTTCTTT.

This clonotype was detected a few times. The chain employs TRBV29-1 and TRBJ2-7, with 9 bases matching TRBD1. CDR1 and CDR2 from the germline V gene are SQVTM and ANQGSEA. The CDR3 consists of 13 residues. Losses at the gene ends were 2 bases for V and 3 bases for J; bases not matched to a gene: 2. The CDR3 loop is CSVEPGQGYEQYV. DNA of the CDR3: TGCAGCGTTGAACCGGGACAGGGCTACGAGCAGTACGTC.

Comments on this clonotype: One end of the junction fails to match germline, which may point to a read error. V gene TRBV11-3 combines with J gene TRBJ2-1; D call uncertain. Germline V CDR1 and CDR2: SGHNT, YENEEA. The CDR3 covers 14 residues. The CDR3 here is CASSFTSPLNEQFF. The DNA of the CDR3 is TGCGCCAGCAGTTTCACATCCCCCCTCAATGAGCAGTTCTTC. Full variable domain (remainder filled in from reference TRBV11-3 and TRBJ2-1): EAGVVQSPRYKIIEKKQPVAFWCNPISGHNTLYWYLQNLGQGPELLIRYENEEAVDDSQLPKDRFSAERLKGVDSTLKIQPAELGDSAVYLCASSFTSPLNEQFFGPGTRLTVL.

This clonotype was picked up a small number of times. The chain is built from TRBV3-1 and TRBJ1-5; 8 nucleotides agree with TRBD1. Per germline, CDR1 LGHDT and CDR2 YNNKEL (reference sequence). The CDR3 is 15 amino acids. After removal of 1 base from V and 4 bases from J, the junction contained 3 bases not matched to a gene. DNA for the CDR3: TGTGCCAGCAGCCAAGCGCGGACAGGGAATCAGCCCCAGCATTTT. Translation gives CASSQARTGNQPQHF. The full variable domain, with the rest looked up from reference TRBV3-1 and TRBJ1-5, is DTAVSQTPKYLVTQMGNDKSIKCEQNLGHDTMYWYKQDSKKFLKIMFSYNNKELIINETVPNRFSPKSPDKAHLNLHINSLELGDSAVYFCASSQARTGNQPQHFGDGTRLSIL.

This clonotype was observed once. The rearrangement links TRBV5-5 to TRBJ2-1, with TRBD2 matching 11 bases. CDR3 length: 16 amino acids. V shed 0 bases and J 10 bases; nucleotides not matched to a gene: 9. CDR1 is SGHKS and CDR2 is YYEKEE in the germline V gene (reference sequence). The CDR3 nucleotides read TGTGCCAGCAGCTTGGGAATTAGCGGGGGGGCTTTGGAGCAGTTCTTC. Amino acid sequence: CASSLGISGGALEQFF. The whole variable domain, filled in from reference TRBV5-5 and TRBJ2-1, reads DAGVTQSPTHLIKTRGQQVTLRCSPISGHKSVSWYQQVLGQGPQFIFQYYEKEERGRGNFPDRFSARQFPNYSSELNVNALLLGDSALYLCASSLGISGGALEQFFGPGTRLTVL.

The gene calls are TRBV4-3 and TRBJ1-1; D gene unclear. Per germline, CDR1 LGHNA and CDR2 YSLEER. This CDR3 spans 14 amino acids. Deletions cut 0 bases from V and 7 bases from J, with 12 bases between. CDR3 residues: CASSQDPRTGEAFF. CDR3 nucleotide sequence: TGCGCCAGCAGCCAAGATCCCCGAACCGGTGAAGCTTTCTTT.